The rows below give T cell receptor beta chains drawn from one sample of a study of cytomegalovirus exposure and HLA in healthy donors. Clones were read by immunoSEQ multiplex PCR, and TCRdb kept only the in-frame ones, dropping some. The profile covers about 82,000 clones, with about 77% appearing a single time and around 3.2% taken by the ten largest. Source material: PBMCs. Receptors originate from a man in his forties or fifties in good health and CMV-seronegative. Both conserved end residues are part of each CDR3. The D gene is left open where the match is weak. Clone sizes are given selectively: once, few, many, or a class where the clone is expanded.

j_call clone_size d_call v_call cdr3_nt cdr3_aa
TRBJ2-7 NA TRBD1 TRBV7-6 TGTGCCAGCAGCTTCGTTCCGGGACAGGGTTCGTACGAGCAGTACTTC CASSFVPGQGSYEQYF
TRBJ2-1 NA TRBD1 TRBV10-3 TGTGCCATCAGTGAGTCTAGGACAGGGAGAGAGACTCGCCGGGCCTACAATGAGCAGTTCTTC CAISESRTGRETRRAYNEQFF
TRBJ1-2 once TRBD1 TRBV5-1 TGCGCCAGCAGCCCTGCCCTTTTACAGGGGAACTATGGCTACACCTTC CASSPALLQGNYGYTF
TRBJ1-2 NA NA TRBV10-3 TGTGCCATCCGTGGGGGGCAGGGCTATGGCTACACCTTC CAIRGGQGYGYTF
TRBJ2-3 NA NA TRBV6-4 TGTGCCATGGGGGGTCCCGGTGGCACAGATACGCAGTATTTT CAMGGPGGTDTQYF
TRBJ2-6 NA NA TRBV5-6 TGTGCCAGCAGCTTGGACAGGGGACTGGCTGGGGCCAACGTCCTGACTTTC CASSLDRGLAGANVLTF
TRBJ1-5 NA NA TRBV21-1 TGTGCCAGCAGCAAAGGGACAGGGTTTTTTAGCAATCAGCCCCAGCATTTT CASSKGTGFFSNQPQHF
TRBJ1-1 NA NA TRBV12-2 TGTGCAAGTCGCTTAACGACAGCCGCTGAAGCTTTCTTT CASRLTTAAEAFF
TRBJ2-3 NA NA TRBV5-4 TGTGCCAGCAGCTTGCGGACTAGCACAGATACGCAGTATTTT CASSLRTSTDTQYF
TRBJ2-3 NA TRBD2 TRBV4-1 TGCGCCAGCAGCTCCGCGGGCGGGGGGGGGATCACAGATACGCAGTATTTT CASSSAGGGGITDTQYF
TRBJ1-2 NA NA TRBV11-1 TGTGCCAGCAGCGACGACAGCATCTATGGCTACACCTTC CASSDDSIYGYTF